This T cell receptor (beta chain) was documented in a study of T-cell reconstitution after alpha-beta-depleted transplantation in children listed by TCRdb under 2016. For the wider study: T-cell immune reconstitution after TCRalphabeta/CD19-depleted allogeneic hematopoietic cell transplantation in children was quantitatively tracked in the study by means of TCR repertoire profiling.

Receptor libraries were prepared by PCR. Sequencing was carried out with an Illumina HiSeq 2500. Molecular barcoding was employed in the preparation of TCR libraries, with unique molecular identifiers being used to normalize TCRbeta repertoire quantification. In TCRdb, the public reads were trimmed at Q25 with fastp and aligned with MiXCR, with productive beta chains retained. A single entry per CDR3 protein holds the most common genes and DNA from its merged rows. The sample table holds approximately 290,000 distinct CDR3 sequences, of which roughly 12% were seen once. About a quarter of the sample lies in the top ten. Explained via the paper, the treatment or condition label denotes: allogeneic hematopoietic cell transplantation with graft depleted of TCRalphabeta T cells and CD19 B cells. The children who served as transplant recipients had been given grafts of TCRalphabeta/CD19-depleted allogeneic hematopoietic cells.

The CDR3 runs 12 residues from the cysteine to the phenylalanine. Only the CDR3 part of the read is kept: 36 bases, read in frame from the first base. V is reduced by 6 bases and J by 1 base, leaving a spacing of 9 bases between them. The germline V gene encodes CDR1 SQVTM and CDR2 ANQGSEA. Results the study describes overall, beyond this receptor: Hyperexpanded clone frequencies declined over subsequent months; after one year, T-cell counts and TCRbeta diversity were mostly attributed to newly produced T cells. The apparently early recovery of alphabetaT-cell counts about two months after transplant reportedly depended on only several hundred rapidly expanded clones that came from non-depleted graft cells. In some patients, the high TCRbeta diversity seen at day 60 was put down to recipient T cells and intrathymic progenitors that had survived conditioning.

This clonotype was counted at least ten times. Which antigen it targets is not known. Base-call qualities are not available, and no considerably larger clone is one nucleotide away. This material consisted of peripheral blood, taken 180 days after TCRalphabeta/CD19-depleted stem cell transplant. The sequence is built from TRBV29-1 and TRBJ2-5; TRBD1 is perhaps the D gene, given 6 matching bases. This TCR derives from a male patient under 10 years old who had a stem cell transplant for chronic granulomatous disease, so the T cells may come from the graft donor. DNA sequence: TGCAGCGTCGGACAGATCCAAGAGACCCAGTACTTC. Its protein product is CSVGQIQETQYF.